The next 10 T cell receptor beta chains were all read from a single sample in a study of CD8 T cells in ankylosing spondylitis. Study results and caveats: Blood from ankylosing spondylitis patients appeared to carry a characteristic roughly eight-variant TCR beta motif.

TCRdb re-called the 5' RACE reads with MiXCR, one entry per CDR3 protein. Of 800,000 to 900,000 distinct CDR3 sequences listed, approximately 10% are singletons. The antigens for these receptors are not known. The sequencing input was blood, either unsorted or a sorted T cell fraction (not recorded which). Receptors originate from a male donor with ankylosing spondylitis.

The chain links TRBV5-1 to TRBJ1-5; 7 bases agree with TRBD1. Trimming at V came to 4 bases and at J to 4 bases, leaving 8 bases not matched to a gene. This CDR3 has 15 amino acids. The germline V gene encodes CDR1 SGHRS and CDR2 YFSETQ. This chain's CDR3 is CASSPQTGTNQPQHF. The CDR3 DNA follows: TGCGCCAGCAGCCCCCAGACAGGGACGAATCAGCCCCAGCATTTT.

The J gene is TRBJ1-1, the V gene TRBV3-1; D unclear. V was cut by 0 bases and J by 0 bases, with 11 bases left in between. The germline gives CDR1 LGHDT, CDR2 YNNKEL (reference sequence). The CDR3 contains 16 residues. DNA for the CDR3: TGTGCCAGCAGCCAAGATCGCAGGCTACTGAACACTGAAGCTTTCTTT. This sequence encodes CASSQDRRLLNTEAFF.

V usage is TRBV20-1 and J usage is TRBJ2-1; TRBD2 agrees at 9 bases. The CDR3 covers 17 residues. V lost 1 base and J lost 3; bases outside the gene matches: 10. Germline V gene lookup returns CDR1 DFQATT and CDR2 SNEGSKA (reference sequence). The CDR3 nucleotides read TGCAGTGCTAGAGGGGCGGGACTAGCATTGCTCTACAATGAGCAGTTCTTC. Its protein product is CSARGAGLALLYNEQFF.

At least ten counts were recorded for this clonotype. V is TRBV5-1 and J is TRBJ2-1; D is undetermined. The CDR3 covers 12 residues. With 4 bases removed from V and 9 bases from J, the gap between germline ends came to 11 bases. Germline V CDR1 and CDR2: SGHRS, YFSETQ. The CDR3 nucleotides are TGCGCCAGCAGCACCCCTGGAGCTGAGCAGTTCTTC. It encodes CASSTPGAEQFF.

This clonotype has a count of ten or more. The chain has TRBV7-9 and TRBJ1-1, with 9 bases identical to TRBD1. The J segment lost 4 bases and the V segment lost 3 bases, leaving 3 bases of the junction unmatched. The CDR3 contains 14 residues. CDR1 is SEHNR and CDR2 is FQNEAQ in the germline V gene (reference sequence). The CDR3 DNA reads TGTGCCAGCAGCTTCCGGGACAGGGCCACTGAAGCTTTCTTT. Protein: CASSFRDRATEAFF.

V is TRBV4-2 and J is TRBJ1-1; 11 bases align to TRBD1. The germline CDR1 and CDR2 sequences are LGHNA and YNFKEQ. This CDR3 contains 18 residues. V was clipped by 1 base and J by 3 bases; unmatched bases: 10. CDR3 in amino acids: CASSQAPGTGGGHTEAFF. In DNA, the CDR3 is TGTGCCAGCAGCCAAGCGCCAGGGACAGGGGGTGGACACACTGAAGCTTTCTTT.

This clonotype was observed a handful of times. CDR3 region: CASSQDRTGYGYTF. The CDR3 DNA is TGCGCCAGCAGCCAAGATCGGACAGGATATGGCTACACCTTC. The chain is built from TRBV4-3 and TRBJ1-2, with 7 bases matching TRBD1. The CDR3 runs to 14 residues. Germline V CDR1 and CDR2: LGHNA, YSLEER. With 0 bases clipped from V and 5 bases from J, the junction kept 3 bases outside the gene matches.

The CDR3 DNA follows: TGTGCCAGCAGCTTAGGCCAAGGCATGAACACTGAAGCTTTCTTT. Amino acid sequence: CASSLGQGMNTEAFF. The rearrangement joins TRBV7-2 to TRBJ1-1, with D hard to call. CDR1 SGHTA and CDR2 FQGNSA come from the germline V gene. This CDR3 has 15 amino acids. V was trimmed by 1 base and J by 0 bases, leaving 9 bases between them.

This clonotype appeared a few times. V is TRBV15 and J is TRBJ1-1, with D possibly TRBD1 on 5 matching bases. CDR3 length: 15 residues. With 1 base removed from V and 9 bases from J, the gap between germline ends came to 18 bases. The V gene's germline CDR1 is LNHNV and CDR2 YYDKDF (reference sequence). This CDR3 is CATSRGGERDGKAFF. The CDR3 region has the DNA TGTGCCACCAGCAGAGGGGGAGAGAGGGACGGTAAAGCTTTCTTT.

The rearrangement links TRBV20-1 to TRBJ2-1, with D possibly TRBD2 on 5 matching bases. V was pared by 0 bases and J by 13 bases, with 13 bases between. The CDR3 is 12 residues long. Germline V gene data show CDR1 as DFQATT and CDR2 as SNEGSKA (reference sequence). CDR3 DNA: TGCAGTGCTAGAGATAGCGCAAGGGTTCAGTTCTTC. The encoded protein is CSARDSARVQFF.